The TCR beta chain described here comes from a study of blood T cell repertoires in COVID-19. Study overall: Sites across the United States, Italy and Spain contributed samples from acute and convalescent COVID-19. Sources were T cells, B-cell-depleted T cells, or PBMCs; the material itself was cDNA or gDNA.

Trimming took 7 bases from V and 3 from J; bases not matched to a gene: 5. Per germline, CDR1 MDHEN and CDR2 SYDVKM. The CDR3 has 13 residues. Clinical history as reported by participants underpinned cohort assignment. The study counted Cohort 3 donors as recovered given two negative PCRs, clearance, or symptom resolution. The count of this clone is one. Here immunoSEQ multiplex PCR was the method, and the copy in TCRdb shows in-frame clones only, minus some. This sample has more than 350,000 clones, with 75% to 90% found just once. The receptor comes from a man between 18 and 29 years old who had recovered from COVID-19. The chain is built from TRBV28 and TRBJ2-7, with 8 positions matching TRBD1. Sequenced input: PBMCs or T cells enriched from blood (not recorded which). DNA for the CDR3: TGTGCCAGCAACAGGGGGGATATCTACGAGCAGTACTTC. Its translation is CASNRGDIYEQYF.